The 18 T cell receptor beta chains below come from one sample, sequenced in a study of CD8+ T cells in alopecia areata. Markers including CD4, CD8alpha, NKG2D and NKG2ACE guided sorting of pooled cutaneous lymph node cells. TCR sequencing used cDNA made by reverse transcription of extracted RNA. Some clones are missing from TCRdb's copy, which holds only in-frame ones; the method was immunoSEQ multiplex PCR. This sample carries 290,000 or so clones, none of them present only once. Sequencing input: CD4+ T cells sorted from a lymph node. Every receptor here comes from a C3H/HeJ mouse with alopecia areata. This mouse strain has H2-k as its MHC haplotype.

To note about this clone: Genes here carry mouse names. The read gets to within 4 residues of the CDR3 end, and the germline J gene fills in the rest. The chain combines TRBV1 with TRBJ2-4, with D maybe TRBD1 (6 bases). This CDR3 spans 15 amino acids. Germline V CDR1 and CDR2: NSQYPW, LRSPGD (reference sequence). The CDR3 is CTCSAPGQGLNTLYF. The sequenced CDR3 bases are TGCACCTGCAGTGCACCGGGACAAGGGCTTAAC.

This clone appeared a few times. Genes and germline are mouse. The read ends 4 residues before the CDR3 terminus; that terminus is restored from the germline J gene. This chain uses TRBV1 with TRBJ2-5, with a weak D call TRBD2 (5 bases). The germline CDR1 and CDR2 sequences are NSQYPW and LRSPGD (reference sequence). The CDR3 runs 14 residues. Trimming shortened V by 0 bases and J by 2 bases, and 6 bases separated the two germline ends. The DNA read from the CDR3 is TGCACCTGCAGTGCAGATGGGGTCCAAGAC. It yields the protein CTCSADGVQD. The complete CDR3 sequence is CTCSADGVQDTQYF.

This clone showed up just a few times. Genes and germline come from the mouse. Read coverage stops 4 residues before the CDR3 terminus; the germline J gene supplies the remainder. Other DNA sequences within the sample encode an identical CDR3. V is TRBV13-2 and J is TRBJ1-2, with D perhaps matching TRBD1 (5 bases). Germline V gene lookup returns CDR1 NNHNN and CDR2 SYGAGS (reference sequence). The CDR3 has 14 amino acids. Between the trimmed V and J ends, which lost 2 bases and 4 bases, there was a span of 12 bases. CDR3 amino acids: CASGDRGLGSDYTF. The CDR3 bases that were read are TGTGCCAGCGGTGACCGGGGACTAGGCTCC.

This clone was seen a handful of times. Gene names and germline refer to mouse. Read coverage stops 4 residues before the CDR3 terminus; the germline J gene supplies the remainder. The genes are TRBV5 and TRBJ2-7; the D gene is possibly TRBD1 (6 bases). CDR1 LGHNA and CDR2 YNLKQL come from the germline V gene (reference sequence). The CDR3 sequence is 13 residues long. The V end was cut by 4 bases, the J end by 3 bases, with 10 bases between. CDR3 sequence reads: CASSPGRGYEQYF. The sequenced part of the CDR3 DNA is TGTGCCAGCAGCCCCGGCAGGGGCTAT.

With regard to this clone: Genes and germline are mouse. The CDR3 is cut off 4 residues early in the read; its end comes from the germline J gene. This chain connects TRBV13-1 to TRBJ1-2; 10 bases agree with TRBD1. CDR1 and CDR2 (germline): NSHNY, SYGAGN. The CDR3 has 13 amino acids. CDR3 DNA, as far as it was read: TGTGCCAGCAGTGCCGGGACAGGGGCC. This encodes CASSAGTGA. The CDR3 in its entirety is CASSAGTGADYTF.

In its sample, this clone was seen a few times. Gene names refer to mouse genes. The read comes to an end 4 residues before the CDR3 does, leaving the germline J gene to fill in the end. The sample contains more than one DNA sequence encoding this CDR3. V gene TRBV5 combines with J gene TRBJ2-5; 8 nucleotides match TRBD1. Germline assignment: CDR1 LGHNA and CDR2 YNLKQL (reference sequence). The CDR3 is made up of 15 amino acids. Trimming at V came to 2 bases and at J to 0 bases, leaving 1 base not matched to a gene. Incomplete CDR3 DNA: TGTGCCAGCAGCCAAACAGGGGGTAACCAAGAC. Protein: CASSQTGGNQD. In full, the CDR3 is CASSQTGGNQDTQYF.

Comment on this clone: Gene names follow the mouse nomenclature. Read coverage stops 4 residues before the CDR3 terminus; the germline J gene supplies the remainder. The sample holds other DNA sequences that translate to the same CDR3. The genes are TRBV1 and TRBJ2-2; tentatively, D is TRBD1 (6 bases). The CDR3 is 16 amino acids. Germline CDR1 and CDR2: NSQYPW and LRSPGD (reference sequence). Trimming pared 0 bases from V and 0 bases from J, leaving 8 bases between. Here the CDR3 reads CTCSADGTPNTGQLYF. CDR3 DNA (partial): TGCACCTGCAGTGCAGACGGGACACCAAACACCGGG.

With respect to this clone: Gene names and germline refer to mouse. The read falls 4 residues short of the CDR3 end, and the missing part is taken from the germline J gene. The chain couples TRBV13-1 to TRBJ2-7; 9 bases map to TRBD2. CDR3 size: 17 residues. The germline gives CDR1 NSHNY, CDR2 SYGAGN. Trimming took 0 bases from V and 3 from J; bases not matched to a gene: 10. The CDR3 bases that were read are TGTGCCAGCAGTGATGCAAAGACTGGACTGGGGATCTAT. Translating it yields CASSDAKTGLGIY. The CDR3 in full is CASSDAKTGLGIYEQYF.

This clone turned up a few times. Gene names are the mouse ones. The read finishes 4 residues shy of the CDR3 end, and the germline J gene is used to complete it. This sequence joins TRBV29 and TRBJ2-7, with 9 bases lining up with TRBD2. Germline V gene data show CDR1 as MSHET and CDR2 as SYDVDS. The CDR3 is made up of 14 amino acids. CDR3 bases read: TGTGCTAGCAGTTTTCTGGGGGGGATCGAT. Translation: CASSFLGGID. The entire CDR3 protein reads CASSFLGGIDEQYF.

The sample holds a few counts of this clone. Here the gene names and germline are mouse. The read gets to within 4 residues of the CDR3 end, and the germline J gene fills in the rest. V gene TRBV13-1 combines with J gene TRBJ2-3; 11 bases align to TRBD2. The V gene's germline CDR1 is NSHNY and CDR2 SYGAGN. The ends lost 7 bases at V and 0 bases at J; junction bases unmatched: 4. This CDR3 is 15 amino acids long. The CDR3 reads CASATGGVSAETLYF. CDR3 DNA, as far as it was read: TGTGCCAGCGCGACTGGGGGGGTTAGTGCAGAA.

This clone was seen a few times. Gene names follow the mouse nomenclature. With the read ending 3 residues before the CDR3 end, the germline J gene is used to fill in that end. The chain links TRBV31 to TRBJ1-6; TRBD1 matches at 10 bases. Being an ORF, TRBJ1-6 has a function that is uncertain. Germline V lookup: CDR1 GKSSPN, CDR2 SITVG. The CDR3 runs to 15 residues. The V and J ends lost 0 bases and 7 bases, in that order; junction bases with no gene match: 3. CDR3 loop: CAWSLVGQGNSPLYF. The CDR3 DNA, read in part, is TGTGCCTGGAGTCTAGTGGGACAGGGGAATTCGCCC.

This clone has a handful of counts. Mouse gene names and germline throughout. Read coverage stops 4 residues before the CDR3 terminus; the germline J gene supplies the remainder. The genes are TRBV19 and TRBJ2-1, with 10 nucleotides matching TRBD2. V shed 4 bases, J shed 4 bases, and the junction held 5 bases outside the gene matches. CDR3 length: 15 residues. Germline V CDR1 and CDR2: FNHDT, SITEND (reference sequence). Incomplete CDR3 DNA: TGTGCCAGCAGTTCGAACTGGGGGGGGTATGCT. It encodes CASSSNWGGYA. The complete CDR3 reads CASSSNWGGYAEQFF.

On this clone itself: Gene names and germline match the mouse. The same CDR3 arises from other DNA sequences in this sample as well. The DNA read from the CDR3 is TGCACCTGCAGTGCAGATCTCAGGGGGCGAGAC. Translating it yields CTCSADLRGRD. The full CDR3 sequence reads CTCSADLRGRDTQYF. J is TRBJ2-5 and V is TRBV1, with 8 bases matching TRBD1. The CDR3 end is not reached by the read, which stops 4 residues before it; the germline J gene fills it in. Germline lookup yields CDR1 NSQYPW and CDR2 LRSPGD (reference sequence). The CDR3 extends over 15 amino acids.

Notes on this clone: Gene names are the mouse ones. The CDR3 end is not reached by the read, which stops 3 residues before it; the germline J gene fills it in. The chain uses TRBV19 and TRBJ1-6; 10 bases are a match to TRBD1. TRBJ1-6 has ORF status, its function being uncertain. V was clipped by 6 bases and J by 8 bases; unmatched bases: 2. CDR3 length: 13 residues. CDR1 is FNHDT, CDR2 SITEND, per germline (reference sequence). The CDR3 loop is CASKGQGYSPLYF. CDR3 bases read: TGTGCCAGCAAGGGACAGGGGTATTCGCCC.

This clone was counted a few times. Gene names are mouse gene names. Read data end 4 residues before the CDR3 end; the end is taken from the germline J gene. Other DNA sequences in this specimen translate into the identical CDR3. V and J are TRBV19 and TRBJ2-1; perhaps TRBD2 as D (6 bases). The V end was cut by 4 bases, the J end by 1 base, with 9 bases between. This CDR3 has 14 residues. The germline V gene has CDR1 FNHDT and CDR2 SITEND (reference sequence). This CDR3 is CASSSWGNYAEQFF. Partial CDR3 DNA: TGTGCCAGCAGTTCCTGGGGAAACTATGCT. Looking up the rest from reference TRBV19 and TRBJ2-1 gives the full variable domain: GGIITQTPKFLIGQEGQKLTLKCQQNFNHDTMYWYRQDSGKGLRLIYYSITENDLQKGDLSEGYDASREKKSSFSLTVTSAQKNEMAVFLCASSSWGNYAEQFFGPGTRLTVL.

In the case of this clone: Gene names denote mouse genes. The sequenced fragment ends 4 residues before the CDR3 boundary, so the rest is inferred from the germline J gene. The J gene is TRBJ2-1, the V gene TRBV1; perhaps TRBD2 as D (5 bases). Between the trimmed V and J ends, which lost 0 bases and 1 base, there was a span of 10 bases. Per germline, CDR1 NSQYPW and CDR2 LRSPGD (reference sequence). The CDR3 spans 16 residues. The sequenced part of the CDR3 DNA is TGCACCTGCAGTGCAGATCGCTGGGTGAACTATGCT. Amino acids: CTCSADRWVNYA. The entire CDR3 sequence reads CTCSADRWVNYAEQFF. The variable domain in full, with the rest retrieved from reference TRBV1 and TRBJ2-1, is VTLLEQNPRWRLVPRGQAVNLRCILKNSQYPWMSWYQQDLQKQLQWLFTLRSPGDKEVKSLPGADYLATRVTDTELRLQVANMSQGRTLYCTCSADRWVNYAEQFFGPGTRLTVL.

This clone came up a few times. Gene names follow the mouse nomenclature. Incomplete CDR3 DNA: TGCACCTGCAGCCAAAGGGACACT. It yields the protein CTCSQRDT. In full, the CDR3 is CTCSQRDTEQFF. V and J are TRBV1 and TRBJ2-1, with a possible D match to TRBD1 (6 bases). Read coverage stops 4 residues before the CDR3 terminus; the germline J gene supplies the remainder. The CDR3 sequence is 12 residues long. Germline CDR1 is NSQYPW and CDR2 is LRSPGD (reference sequence). Looking up the rest from reference TRBV1 and TRBJ2-1 gives the full variable domain: VTLLEQNPRWRLVPRGQAVNLRCILKNSQYPWMSWYQQDLQKQLQWLFTLRSPGDKEVKSLPGADYLATRVTDTELRLQVANMSQGRTLYCTCSQRDTEQFFGPGTRLTVL.

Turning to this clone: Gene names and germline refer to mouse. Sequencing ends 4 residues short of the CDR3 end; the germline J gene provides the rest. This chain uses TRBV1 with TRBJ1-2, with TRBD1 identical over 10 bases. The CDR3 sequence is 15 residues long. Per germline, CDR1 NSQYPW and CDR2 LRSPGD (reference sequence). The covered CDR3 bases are TGCACCTGCAGTGCAGCCGGGACAGGGGACGCC. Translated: CTCSAAGTGDA. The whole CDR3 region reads CTCSAAGTGDADYTF.